One sample yielded the 18 T cell receptor beta chains listed below, sequenced in a study of Graves' ophthalmopathy and Graves' hyperthyroidism. Amplification of TCR beta CDR3 regions used RNA transcripts. Amplification began with first-round RT-PCR using HTBI primers, then second-round multiplex PCR was performed. TCRdb fed the multiplex PCR reads into MiXCR, producing one record per CDR3 protein. This sample carries about 50,000 distinct CDR3 sequences, under 55% of them seen once, and the ten largest clones take roughly 4.3%. Sequencing was carried out using peripheral blood. The receptor set was obtained from an adult woman with Graves' ophthalmopathy.

This clonotype was counted ten times or more. V usage is TRBV20-1 and J usage is TRBJ2-3, with 11 bases aligning to TRBD2. J was trimmed by 3 bases and V by 2 bases; bases with no gene match: 4. CDR1 and CDR2 from the germline V gene are DFQATT and SNEGSKA (reference sequence). The CDR3 sequence is 15 residues long. In nucleotides, the CDR3 is TGCAGTGCTAGACCGGGACTAGCGGTTACAGATACGCAGTATTTT. This sequence encodes CSARPGLAVTDTQYF.

Notes on this clonotype: A read error is likely, as this CDR3 ends without the conserved phenylalanine or tryptophan. The chain carries TRBV20-1 and TRBJ2-7, with D hard to call. CDR1 and CDR2 (germline): DFQATT, SNEGSKA (reference sequence). The CDR3 length is 13 residues. The DNA for the CDR3 is TGCAGTGCTTTAGAGAGTTTCTCCTACCAGCAGTACTAC. Translation: CSALESFSYQQYY.

This chain joins TRBV7-8 and TRBJ1-5, with TRBD1 as a possible D gene (5 bases). The CDR3 extends over 14 amino acids. The germline V gene has CDR1 SGHVS and CDR2 FQNEAQ. Deletions cut 5 bases from V and 3 bases from J, with 11 bases between. CDR3 bases: TGTGCCAGCAGCAAAGACAGTTCCAATCAGCCCCAGCATTTT. Translated, it gives CASSKDSSNQPQHF.

This clonotype came up many times. The rearrangement links TRBV5-1 to TRBJ1-1, with a possible D match to TRBD1 (6 bases). Germline V gene data show CDR1 as SGHRS and CDR2 as YFSETQ. This CDR3 region has 13 residues. Trimming stripped 5 bases from V and 5 bases from J, with 13 bases between. CDR3 bases: TGCGCCAGCAGGATCGAGGGGGGAACTGAAGCTTTCTTT. Its translation is CASRIEGGTEAFF.

This chain links TRBV29-1 with TRBJ2-7; 8 nucleotides match TRBD1. Looked up from germline, CDR1 is SQVTM and CDR2 is ANQGSEA. After removal of 8 bases from V and 3 bases from J, the junction contained 3 bases not matched to a gene. This CDR3 is 11 amino acids long. Here the CDR3 DNA reads TGCAGCTTCGGGACAGGCTACGAGCAGTACTTC. Translation gives CSFGTGYEQYF.

The V and J genes are TRBV25-1 and TRBJ2-5, with 16 nucleotides matching TRBD2. This CDR3 comprises 17 residues. CDR1 is MGHDK, CDR2 SYGVNS, per germline. With 4 bases clipped from V and 5 bases from J, the junction kept 7 bases outside the gene matches. Here the CDR3 DNA reads TGTGCCAGCAGTGCGCCCCCGGGACTAGCGGGGGGGGAGACCCAGTACTTC. This translates into CASSAPPGLAGGETQYF.

This clonotype is medium-sized by share. The V call is TRBV7-6, the J call TRBJ2-2, with no clear D. The CDR3 totals 12 residues. V was clipped by 2 bases and J by 7 bases, with 5 bases between them. Germline V CDR1 and CDR2: SGHVS, FNYEAQ. This CDR3 is CASSLRIGELFF. CDR3 DNA sequence: TGTGCCAGCAGCTTACGTATCGGGGAGCTGTTTTTT.

Regarding this clonotype: At one end the junction does not follow the germline gene, possibly because of a read error. V and J are TRBV30 and TRBJ2-5; 8 positions match TRBD2. The CDR3 sequence is 15 residues long. Germline assignment: CDR1 GTSNPN and CDR2 SVGIG (reference sequence). CDR3 sequence reads: CTWGGAGERQETQYF. DNA of the CDR3: TGTACCTGGGGGGGAGCGGGAGAGAGGCAAGAGACCCAGTACTTC.

This clonotype was observed once. The genes are TRBV2 and TRBJ2-2, with 8 bases aligning to TRBD2. The V gene's germline CDR1 is SNHLY and CDR2 FYNNEI. Trimming cost V 5 bases and J 7 bases; bases outside gene matches: 12. This CDR3 has 16 amino acids. The CDR3 DNA is TGTGCCAGCAGTTTAGCGGGACGACTAGGGGGCGGGGAGCTGTTTTTT. This codes for CASSLAGRLGGGELFF.

This clonotype was observed at least ten times. The chain couples TRBV7-2 to TRBJ2-1, with 8 bases lining up with TRBD2. Germline trimming cut 5 bases from V and 10 bases from J; bases unmatched to any gene: 10. In germline, CDR1 is SGHTA, CDR2 FQGNSA. The CDR3 consists of 14 residues. Here the CDR3 DNA reads TGTGCCAGCAGCCACGGGACTAGGCCCCAAGAGCAGTTCTTC. As protein: CASSHGTRPQEQFF.

The chain recombines TRBV5-1 with TRBJ1-2; the D is unclear. Trimming cost V 0 bases and J 4 bases, with 10 bases left between them. From germline, CDR1 is SGHRS and CDR2 YFSETQ. This CDR3 has 14 residues. CDR3 sequence: CASSLGPEGYGYTF. In nucleotides, the CDR3 is TGCGCCAGCAGCTTGGGGCCAGAAGGCTATGGCTACACCTTC. Full variable domain (rest looked up from reference TRBV5-1 and TRBJ1-2): KAGVTQTPRYLIKTRGQQVTLSCSPISGHRSVSWYQQTPGQGLQFLFEYFSETQRNKGNFPGRFSGRQFSNSRSEMNVSTLELGDSALYLCASSLGPEGYGYTFGSGTRLTVV.

There are many counts of this clonotype. The chain has TRBV4-1 and TRBJ2-7, with 9 nucleotides matching TRBD1. Germline V CDR1 and CDR2: MGHRA, YSYEKL. V lost 1 base and J lost 5; bases outside the gene matches: 9. This CDR3 comprises 16 residues. CDR3 in DNA: TGCGCCAGCAGCCAAGCCTCCCTAAGGGACAGGGACGAGCAGTACTTC. Amino acids: CASSQASLRDRDEQYF.

The V call is TRBV30, the J call TRBJ2-7, with D uncertain. The CDR3 consists of 12 residues. Per the germline V gene, CDR1 is GTSNPN and CDR2 is SVGIG (reference sequence). V shed 8 bases and J shed 3 bases, with 14 bases lying between them. CDR3 coding DNA: TGTGCCAGTATAGGGAATCGCTACGAGCAGTACTTC. Translated: CASIGNRYEQYF.

This clonotype was counted a single time. The junction differs from germline at one of its ends, possibly a read error. The rearrangement joins TRBV7-8 to TRBJ2-3, with 7 bases that match TRBD1. CDR3 length equals 14 residues. Looked up from germline, CDR1 is SGHVS and CDR2 is FQNEAQ. CDR3 loop: CASSREGGTDTQYF. The CDR3 coding sequence is TGTGCCAGCAGCCGCGAAGGGGGCACAGATACTCAGTATTTT. The full variable domain, in which reference TRBV7-8 and TRBJ2-3 provide the parts outside the CDR3, is GAGVSQSPRYKVAKRGQDVALRCDPISGHVSLFWYQQALGQGPEFLTYFQNEAQLDKSGLPSDRFFAERPEGSVSTLKIQRTQQEDSAVYLCASSREGGTDTQYFGPGTRLTVL.

This clonotype was counted at least ten times. The chain recombines TRBV5-1 with TRBJ2-1, with TRBD2 identical over 10 bases. V lost 5 bases to trimming and J lost 7 bases; unmatched junction nucleotides: 15. This CDR3 spans 17 amino acids. Germline CDR1 SGHRS, CDR2 YFSETQ. The CDR3 spells CASSFTPLAGVLNEQFF. CDR3 nucleotides: TGCGCCAGCAGTTTCACTCCCCTAGCGGGAGTATTAAATGAGCAGTTCTTC. Filled out from reference TRBV5-1 and TRBJ2-1, the complete variable domain reads KAGVTQTPRYLIKTRGQQVTLSCSPISGHRSVSWYQQTPGQGLQFLFEYFSETQRNKGNFPGRFSGRQFSNSRSEMNVSTLELGDSALYLCASSFTPLAGVLNEQFFGPGTRLTVL.

This clonotype showed up many times. This chain connects TRBV7-2 to TRBJ2-1; 10 bases agree with TRBD2. The CDR3 has 15 residues. J was trimmed by 6 bases and V by 2 bases; bases with no gene match: 4. The V gene's germline CDR1 is SGHTA and CDR2 FQGNSA. CDR3 amino acids: CASSLLSGRGNEQFF. The CDR3 DNA reads as TGTGCCAGCAGCTTATTAAGCGGGAGGGGCAATGAGCAGTTCTTC.

The sample holds many counts of this clonotype. The chain has TRBV5-1 and TRBJ2-1, with 11 nucleotides matching TRBD2. The V gene end was trimmed by 2 bases and the J gene end by 6 bases; junction bases not matched to a gene: 4. The CDR3 has 15 amino acids. Germline-derived CDR1 and CDR2 are SGHRS and YFSETQ. The CDR3 nucleotides are TGCGCCAGCAGCTTAACTAGCGGGAGTAGCAATGAGCAGTTCTTC. Translated: CASSLTSGSSNEQFF.

The chain employs TRBV28 and TRBJ2-2; possibly TRBD1 or TRBD2 for D (5 bases each). CDR1 is MDHEN, CDR2 SYDVKM, per germline. The germline V and J ends were trimmed by 6 bases and 0 bases, with 20 bases remaining between them. The CDR3 length is 18 residues. The CDR3 protein is CASRPPLGRGANTGELFF. CDR3 coding DNA: TGTGCCAGCAGACCACCGCTCGGGCGAGGGGCGAACACCGGGGAGCTGTTTTTT.